Each of the 32 T cell receptor beta chains below was sequenced from the same sample in a study of beta chain features in type 1 diabetes. Every bit of the isolated RNA underwent reverse transcription, so sequencing read expressed TCRB transcripts. Sequencing was performed with immunoSEQ multiplex PCR; in TCRdb, only in-frame clones are kept and a portion is missing. The data contain about 400,000 clones, roughly 12% of them singletons. Source material: naive CD4+ T cells from blood. The origin of the receptors is a man aged 18 to 29 in good health.

This clone was detected a few times. The rearrangement links TRBV5-4 to TRBJ2-5, with TRBD2 matching 9 bases. V gave up 4 bases and J gave up 4 bases; unmatched junction bases: 11. Germline CDR1 is SGHNT and CDR2 is YYREEE (reference sequence). This CDR3 has 16 amino acids. CDR3 protein: CASSETGTSSRETQYF. CDR3 nucleotide sequence: TGTGCCAGCAGCGAAACCGGGACTAGCTCCAGAGAGACCCAGTACTTC.

In this sample, this clone turned up a few times. V and J are TRBV9 and TRBJ2-1, with 13 bases lining up with TRBD2. The junction had 13 bases not matched to a gene; V was cut back by 4 bases and J by 0 bases. The CDR3 is 20 residues long. Germline V gene data show CDR1 as SGDLS and CDR2 as YYNGEE. The CDR3 DNA follows: TGTGCCAGCAGCATGCAGACTAGCGGGAGGACCAAAAGCTCCTACAATGAGCAGTTCTTC. Encoded protein: CASSMQTSGRTKSSYNEQFF.

The chain employs TRBV5-5 and TRBJ1-4; 7 bases are shared with TRBD1. CDR1 is SGHKS, CDR2 YYEKEE, per germline (reference sequence). V lost 4 bases, J lost 7 bases, and 7 bases stayed unmatched. CDR3 length: 14 residues. CDR3: CASSPGQEGEKLFF. As DNA, the CDR3 is TGTGCCAGCAGCCCAGGACAGGAAGGTGAAAAACTGTTTTTT.

This clone showed up just a few times. The CDR3 sequence: CASSPTGNYNSPLHF. The CDR3, as DNA: TGTGCCAGCAGCCCGACAGGGAACTATAATTCACCCCTCCACTTT. This rearrangement joins TRBV7-2 to TRBJ1-6; 7 bases match TRBD1. Looked up from germline, CDR1 is SGHTA and CDR2 is FQGNSA. The CDR3 is 15 amino acids. V was pared by 5 bases and J by 3 bases, with 4 bases of the junction left unmatched.

The chain recombines TRBV19 with TRBJ1-1; D unresolved. This CDR3 comprises 14 residues. V was pared by 6 bases and J by 2 bases, with 13 bases between. Per the germline V gene, CDR1 is LNHDA and CDR2 is SQIVND (reference sequence). The CDR3 region is CASRKTWANTEAFF. The CDR3 region has the DNA TGTGCCAGTAGAAAGACATGGGCTAACACTGAAGCTTTCTTT.

The rearrangement joins TRBV29-1 to TRBJ1-1; maybe TRBD1 (6 bases). Trimming took off 5 bases at V and 3 bases at J, with 13 bases between the two ends. Germline V lookup: CDR1 SQVTM, CDR2 ANQGSEA. CDR3 length: 13 amino acids. CDR3 in amino acids: CSVRQALDTEAFF. The DNA for the CDR3 is TGCAGCGTTCGACAGGCCTTGGACACTGAAGCTTTCTTT.

This clone came up a few times. The chain joins TRBV29-1 to TRBJ2-2; TRBD1 might be the D (5 bases). V lost 4 bases to trimming and J lost 4 bases, with 13 bases between them. Germline lookup yields CDR1 SQVTM and CDR2 ANQGSEA. The CDR3 consists of 14 residues. The CDR3 DNA sequence: TGCAGCGTTGTGGGATTTGGGGCCACCGGGGAGCTGTTTTTT. This translates into CSVVGFGATGELFF.

This clone was seen only a few times. CDR3 region: CASSPDTLLEQFF. CDR3 sequence (DNA): TGTGCCAGCAGCCCCGACACCCTACTTGAGCAGTTCTTC. V is TRBV7-7 and J is TRBJ2-1; no clear D. Trimming stripped 5 bases from V and 9 bases from J, with 14 bases between. The CDR3 has 13 residues. Germline V gene sequence: CDR1 SSHAT, CDR2 FNYEAQ (reference sequence).

The chain couples TRBV4-2 to TRBJ1-1, with 10 bases aligning to TRBD1. With V trimmed by 0 bases and J by 6 bases, 7 bases remained unmatched. Germline V gene sequence: CDR1 LGHNA, CDR2 YNFKEQ. CDR3 length: 16 residues. The DNA of the CDR3 is TGTGCCAGCAGCCAAGATTCGGGACAGGGGTACGCTGAAGCTTTCTTT. This sequence encodes CASSQDSGQGYAEAFF.

This clone was seen a handful of times. This sequence joins TRBV27 and TRBJ2-3, with D tentatively TRBD2 (5 bases). The germline V gene has CDR1 MNHEY and CDR2 SMNVEV (reference sequence). The length of the CDR3 is 15 residues. The ends were cut back, 5 bases at V and 0 bases at J, with 12 bases in the middle. The DNA for the CDR3 is TGTGCCAGCAGTCGGAGGATAAGTAGCACAGATACGCAGTATTTT. It translates to CASSRRISSTDTQYF.

This clone came up a few times. The chain employs TRBV4-3 and TRBJ2-5; D ambiguous. The CDR3 is 13 amino acids. V gave up 0 bases and J gave up 4 bases, with 6 bases separating them. CDR1 LGHNA and CDR2 YSLEER come from the germline V gene. CDR3 sequence reads: CASSQDSGETQYF. CDR3 DNA sequence: TGCGCCAGCAGCCAAGATTCAGGAGAGACCCAGTACTTC.

The V call is TRBV10-3, the J call TRBJ1-2, with unresolved D. The germline V gene encodes CDR1 ENHRY and CDR2 SYGVKD. V was pared by 3 bases and J by 3 bases, with 14 bases between. This CDR3 has 15 residues. The CDR3 DNA sequence: TGTGCCATCAGTGATGAACACCGCCTGGACTATGGCTACACCTTC. This codes for CAISDEHRLDYGYTF.

In this sample, this clone turned up a few times. The chain combines TRBV4-2 with TRBJ2-3, with 11 bases identical to TRBD1. CDR1 LGHNA and CDR2 YNFKEQ come from the germline V gene. Germline trimming cut 3 bases from V and 3 bases from J; bases unmatched to any gene: 5. The CDR3 is made up of 16 amino acids. CDR3 loop: CASSHRGQGGTDTQYF. The CDR3 DNA follows: TGTGCCAGCAGCCACAGGGGACAGGGGGGAACAGATACGCAGTATTTT.

This clone came up a few times. The chain employs TRBV5-1 and TRBJ2-2, with D unresolved. The germline V gene encodes CDR1 SGHRS and CDR2 YFSETQ. This CDR3 is 15 amino acids long. V was cut by 0 bases and J by 8 bases, with 14 bases left in between. The CDR3 region has the DNA TGCGCCAGCAGCTTGGTACCGAAAAAGGAGGGGGAGCTGTTTTTT. It specifies CASSLVPKKEGELFF.

The chain carries TRBV6-5 and TRBJ2-7, with D perhaps TRBD2 (5 bases). CDR3 length equals 13 residues. V was trimmed by 6 bases and J by 2 bases, leaving 11 bases between them. From germline, CDR1 is MNHEY and CDR2 SVGAGI. The CDR3 spells CASRRTQTYEQYF. As DNA, the CDR3 is TGTGCCAGCAGAAGGACTCAAACCTACGAGCAGTACTTC.

This clone was seen a handful of times. The chain links TRBV6-5 to TRBJ1-5, with D maybe TRBD1 (6 bases). The CDR3 runs 14 residues. V was trimmed by 6 bases and J by 5 bases, leaving 14 bases between them. Germline V CDR1 and CDR2: MNHEY, SVGAGI. CDR3 sequence (DNA): TGTGCCAGCAGGCCCCTCAGGGGATATCAGCCCCAGCATTTT. Residues: CASRPLRGYQPQHF.

The rearrangement links TRBV7-3 to TRBJ1-2; 7 bases are shared with TRBD1. The CDR3 spans 15 residues. Germline loops: CDR1 SGHTA, CDR2 FQGTGA. Germline trimming cut 5 bases from V and 6 bases from J; bases unmatched to any gene: 12. CDR3 DNA sequence: TGTGCCAGCAGCCCTCGGAGGGGGCAGGGCAATGGCTACACCTTC. Its protein is CASSPRRGQGNGYTF.

The table lists this clone with a few counts. This chain uses TRBV18 with TRBJ2-3; 10 bases align to TRBD1. This CDR3 comprises 17 residues. V lost 5 bases, J lost 3 bases, and 11 bases stayed unmatched. CDR1 is KGHSH and CDR2 is LQKENI in the germline V gene. The CDR3 reads CASSSLRQGQGTDTQYF. Here the CDR3 DNA reads TGTGCCAGCTCATCTTTACGGCAGGGACAGGGGACAGATACGCAGTATTTT.

V and J are TRBV10-3 and TRBJ1-6, with 11 bases identical to TRBD1. With V trimmed by 4 bases and J by 10 bases, 3 bases remained unmatched. In germline, CDR1 is ENHRY, CDR2 SYGVKD. This CDR3 has 14 residues. Here the CDR3 reads CAISGDRGASPLHF. The CDR3 DNA follows: TGTGCCATCAGTGGGGACAGGGGGGCCTCACCCCTCCACTTT.

Only a few counts were recorded for this clone. The rearrangement uses TRBV7-7 and TRBJ2-1; D might be TRBD1 (6 bases). Looked up from germline, CDR1 is SSHAT and CDR2 is FNYEAQ (reference sequence). V was trimmed by 5 bases and J by 8 bases, leaving 16 bases between them. The CDR3 contains 14 residues. Here the CDR3 DNA reads TGTGCCAGCAGCGCGCGACCAGGGGCCGATGAGCAGTTCTTC. This translates into CASSARPGADEQFF.

The chain carries TRBV19 and TRBJ2-1, with D possibly matching TRBD1 (6 bases). CDR3 length: 14 amino acids. Germline-derived CDR1 and CDR2 are LNHDA and SQIVND (reference sequence). Trimming shortened V by 3 bases and J by 2 bases, and 8 bases separated the two germline ends. The chain's CDR3 is CASSMGATYNEQFF. CDR3 nucleotide sequence: TGTGCCAGTAGTATGGGGGCAACCTACAATGAGCAGTTCTTC.

The chain combines TRBV7-2 with TRBJ2-3; D perhaps matches TRBD1 (6 bases). Trimming cost V 7 bases and J 2 bases, with 19 bases left between them. The CDR3 contains 16 residues. Per the germline V gene, CDR1 is SGHTA and CDR2 is FQGNSA. The CDR3 region has the DNA TGTGCCAGCACGCCTAGAGCGCAGGGGTCCACAGATACGCAGTATTTT. Protein sequence: CASTPRAQGSTDTQYF.

The chain couples TRBV13 to TRBJ1-1, with D unclear. The CDR3 covers 13 residues. Germline assignment: CDR1 PRHDT and CDR2 FYEKMQ (reference sequence). The V gene lost 3 bases and the J gene lost 3 bases, with 8 bases spanning the gap. This CDR3 is CASSFFVDTEAFF. CDR3 nucleotides: TGTGCCAGCAGCTTTTTCGTAGACACTGAAGCTTTCTTT.

This clone appeared a few times. The chain has TRBV5-8 and TRBJ1-5; D may be TRBD1 (5 bases). CDR3 length equals 15 residues. Trimming stripped 4 bases from V and 0 bases from J, with 11 bases between. The germline V gene has CDR1 SGHTS and CDR2 YDEGEE. CDR3 in amino acids: CASSRGWVSNQPQHF. The DNA for the CDR3 is TGTGCCAGCAGCCGGGGGTGGGTTAGCAATCAGCCCCAGCATTTT.

In its sample, this clone was seen many times. This chain links TRBV7-3 with TRBJ2-3; D gene unclear. Germline V lookup: CDR1 SGHTA, CDR2 FQGTGA. Trimming pared 0 bases from V and 2 bases from J, leaving 12 bases between. The CDR3 sequence is 16 residues long. The CDR3 DNA reads TGTGCCAGCAGCTTAACGGCTGGCAGGTACACAGATACGCAGTATTTT. Encoded protein: CASSLTAGRYTDTQYF.

This clone was counted a single time. The V and J genes are TRBV7-3 and TRBJ2-3; TRBD2 is a possible D gene (6 bases). Trimming pared 1 base from V and 4 bases from J, leaving 9 bases between. Germline V lookup: CDR1 SGHTA, CDR2 FQGTGA. The CDR3 runs 14 residues. CDR3 in DNA: TGTGCCAGCAGCTTAAGGGACTTCGCAGATACGCAGTATTTT. Amino acids: CASSLRDFADTQYF.

This chain connects TRBV7-2 to TRBJ2-5, with D maybe TRBD1 (6 bases). The CDR3 has 15 residues. Germline-derived CDR1 and CDR2 are SGHTA and FQGNSA. Trimming stripped 5 bases from V and 4 bases from J, with 17 bases between. Written as DNA, the CDR3 is TGTGCCAGCAGCCAGGGATCGGGACAATTAGAGACCCAGTACTTC. Amino acid sequence: CASSQGSGQLETQYF.

This clone was seen more than once but under ten times. J is TRBJ1-4 and V is TRBV7-6, with D unresolved. The CDR3 is 14 amino acids. Germline lookup yields CDR1 SGHVS and CDR2 FNYEAQ. V lost 3 bases and J lost 8, with 13 bases in between. In nucleotides, the CDR3 is TGTGCCAGCAGCTTCTGGGCCTCTCCGGAAAAACTGTTTTTT. Its translation is CASSFWASPEKLFF.

This clone was recorded a few times. The genes are TRBV7-6 and TRBJ1-1; the match to TRBD1 covers 8 bases. Germline V gene data show CDR1 as SGHVS and CDR2 as FNYEAQ. The V and J ends lost 3 bases and 4 bases, in that order; junction bases with no gene match: 7. The CDR3 consists of 15 residues. CDR3 in amino acids: CASSFQGALGTEAFF. In DNA form, the CDR3 reads TGTGCCAGCAGCTTCCAGGGGGCGCTTGGCACTGAAGCTTTCTTT.

In this sample, this clone turned up a few times. V and J are TRBV27 and TRBJ2-5; D may be TRBD1 (6 bases). Trimming left V 3 bases short and J 4 bases short, with 12 bases between. From germline, CDR1 is MNHEY and CDR2 SMNVEV (reference sequence). The CDR3 runs to 14 residues. The CDR3, as DNA: TGTGCCAGCAGTTTCGGCTTCAGGGGAGAGACCCAGTACTTC. Amino acid sequence: CASSFGFRGETQYF.

For this clone: This may be a read error, as it is one base from a much larger clone. Other DNA sequences in this sample translate to the same CDR3. In DNA, the CDR3 is TGTGCCAGCAGCCAGCAAGAGACCCAGTACTTC. It codes for CASSQQETQYF. The rearrangement links TRBV6-5 to TRBJ2-5; D is uncertain. Trimming removed 6 bases at V and 2 bases at J, with 4 bases between. CDR1 and CDR2 (germline): MNHEY, SVGAGI. The CDR3 runs to 11 residues.

V usage is TRBV5-4 and J usage is TRBJ2-1; 7 bases align to TRBD2. J was trimmed by 12 bases and V by 5 bases; bases with no gene match: 20. Germline-derived CDR1 and CDR2 are SGHNT and YYREEE (reference sequence). CDR3 length: 16 residues. The CDR3: CASRKDGLGSSQVQFF. CDR3 bases: TGTGCCAGCAGGAAAGATGGACTAGGCAGTAGTCAGGTGCAGTTCTTC.